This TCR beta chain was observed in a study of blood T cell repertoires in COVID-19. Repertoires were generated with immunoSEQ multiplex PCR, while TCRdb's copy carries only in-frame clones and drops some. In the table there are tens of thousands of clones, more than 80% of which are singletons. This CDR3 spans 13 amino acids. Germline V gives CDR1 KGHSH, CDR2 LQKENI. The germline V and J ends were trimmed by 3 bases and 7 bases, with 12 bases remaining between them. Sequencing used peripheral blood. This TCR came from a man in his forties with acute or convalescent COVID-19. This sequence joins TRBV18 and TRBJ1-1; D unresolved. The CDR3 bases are TGTGCCAGCTCACCTTCAATTGAGAGTGAAGCTTTCTTT. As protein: CASSPSIESEAFF.